The clone carrying this TCR beta chain was picked up one time. Its specificity is not known. This sample stems from a study of T cell repertoires in cytomegalovirus infection. TCRdb re-analysed the reads in MiXCR, keeping a single row per CDR3 protein. The sample consists of roughly 78,000 distinct CDR3 sequences, 35% to 45% of them appearing once. The CDR3 length is 15 residues. Trimming cost V 3 bases and J 5 bases, with 16 bases left between them. Germline V CDR1 and CDR2: MNHEY, SVGEGT. Sequenced material: CD8+ T cells from cultured PBMCs, taken from culture after CMV antigen stimulation. The clonotype comes from a human donor in good health (CMV status not recorded). Some clones in this sample may be carry-over from other donors' samples. This sequence joins TRBV6-2 or TRBV6-3 and TRBJ2-5; D perhaps matches TRBD2 (5 bases). This chain's CDR3 is CASSYGPGVVETQYF. The CDR3 DNA reads TGTGCCAGCAGTTATGGGCCCGGGGTGGTGGAGACCCAGTACTTC.